The T cell receptor beta chain described here comes from a study of shared clonotypes between healthy human individuals. Some clones are missing from TCRdb's copy, which holds only in-frame ones; the method was immunoSEQ multiplex PCR. Of around 2,000,000 clones in the sample, about 94% are singletons; the top ten hold roughly 1%. On this clone: The junction differs from germline at one of its ends, possibly a read error.

Naivety among CD8 cells was defined by CD45RO negativity and positive CCR7 selection, thereby excluding terminally differentiated effector memory CD45RA+ cells. This CDR3 is 13 amino acids long. Germline assignment: CDR1 MNHNS and CDR2 SASEGT. Sequencing was carried out using naive CD8+ T cells sorted from blood. The TCR sequence derives from a young man in good health. The V and J genes are TRBV6-1 and TRBJ2-3; D unclear. CDR3 in DNA: TGTGCCAACTCGCACTTTAGCACAGATGCGCAGTATTTT. Translated, it gives CANSHFSTDAQYF.